This T cell receptor (beta chain) was obtained from a study of T cells in Graves' hyperthyroidism and ophthalmopathy. RNA transcripts yielded amplified TCR beta CDR3 regions. A set of HTBI primers served as the primers for a first-round RT-PCR of the TCR CDR3. TCRdb reprocessed the multiplex PCR reads via MiXCR and lists one record per CDR3 protein. The sample shows about 420,000 distinct CDR3 sequences, roughly 13% of them seen only once. The V and J ends lost 4 bases and 6 bases respectively, with 9 bases between them. This CDR3 has 12 amino acids. Germline V gene lookup returns CDR1 SGHRS and CDR2 YFSETQ.

The TCR comes from a woman between 18 and 30 years old with Graves' hyperthyroidism. Source material: blood. The chain carries TRBV5-1 and TRBJ2-3; D unresolved. The CDR3 is CASSPAEDTQYF. The DNA of the CDR3 is TGCGCCAGCAGCCCCGCTGAGGATACGCAGTATTTT.